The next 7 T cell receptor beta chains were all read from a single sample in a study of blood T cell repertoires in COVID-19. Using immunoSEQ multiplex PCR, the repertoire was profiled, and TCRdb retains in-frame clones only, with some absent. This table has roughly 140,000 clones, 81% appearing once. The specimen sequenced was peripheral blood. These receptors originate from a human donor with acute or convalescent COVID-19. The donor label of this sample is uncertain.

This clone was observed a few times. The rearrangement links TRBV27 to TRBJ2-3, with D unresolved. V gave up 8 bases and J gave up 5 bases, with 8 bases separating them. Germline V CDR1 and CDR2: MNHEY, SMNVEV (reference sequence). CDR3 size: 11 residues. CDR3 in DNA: TGTGCCAGCTCCGAGCAAGATACGCAGTATTTT. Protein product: CASSEQDTQYF.

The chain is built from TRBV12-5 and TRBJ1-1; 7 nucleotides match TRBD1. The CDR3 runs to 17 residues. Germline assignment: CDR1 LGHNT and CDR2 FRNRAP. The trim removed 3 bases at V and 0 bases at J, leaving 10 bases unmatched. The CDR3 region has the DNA TGTGCTAGTGGTTTTGGCATCCTGGGACAGATGAACACTGAAGCTTTCTTT. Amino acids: CASGFGILGQMNTEAFF.

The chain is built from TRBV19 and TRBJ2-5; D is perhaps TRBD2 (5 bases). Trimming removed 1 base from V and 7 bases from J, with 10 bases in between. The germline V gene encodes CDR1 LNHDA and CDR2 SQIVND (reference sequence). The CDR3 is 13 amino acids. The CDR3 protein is CASSIAGSMTQYF. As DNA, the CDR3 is TGTGCCAGTAGTATAGCGGGGTCGATGACCCAGTACTTC. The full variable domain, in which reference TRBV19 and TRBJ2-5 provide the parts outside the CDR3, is DGGITQSPKYLFRKEGQNVTLSCEQNLNHDAMYWYRQDPGQGLRLIYYSQIVNDFQKGDIAEGYSVSREKKESFPLTVTSAQKNPTAFYLCASSIAGSMTQYFGPGTRLLVL.

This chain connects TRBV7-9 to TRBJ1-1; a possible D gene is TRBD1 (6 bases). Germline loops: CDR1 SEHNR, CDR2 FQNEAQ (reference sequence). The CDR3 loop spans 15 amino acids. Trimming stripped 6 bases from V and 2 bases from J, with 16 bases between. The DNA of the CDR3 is TGTGCCAGCAGGGTTACAGGGTTGGAAAACACTGAAGCTTTCTTT. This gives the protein CASRVTGLENTEAFF.

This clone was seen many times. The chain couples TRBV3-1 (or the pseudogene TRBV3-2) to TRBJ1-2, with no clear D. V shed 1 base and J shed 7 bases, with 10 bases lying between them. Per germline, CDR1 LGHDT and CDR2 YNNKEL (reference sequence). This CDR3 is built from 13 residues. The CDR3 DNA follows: TGTGCCAGCAGCCAAGTTGGGCAGTTTGGCTACACCTTC. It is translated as CASSQVGQFGYTF.

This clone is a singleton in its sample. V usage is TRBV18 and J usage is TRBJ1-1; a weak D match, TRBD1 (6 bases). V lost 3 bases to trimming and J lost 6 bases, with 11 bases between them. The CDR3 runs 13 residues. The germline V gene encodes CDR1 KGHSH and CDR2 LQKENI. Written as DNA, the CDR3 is TGTGCCAGCTCACCCCCGGCAGGGGCTGAAGCTTTCTTT. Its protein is CASSPPAGAEAFF.

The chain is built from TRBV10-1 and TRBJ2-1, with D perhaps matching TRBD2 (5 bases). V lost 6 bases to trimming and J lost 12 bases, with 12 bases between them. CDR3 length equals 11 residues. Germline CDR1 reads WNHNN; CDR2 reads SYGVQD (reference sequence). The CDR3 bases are TGCGCCAGCAGCCCCGGGGTCGGGCAGTTCTTC. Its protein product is CASSPGVGQFF.